The present TCR beta chain was sequenced within a study of early T cells in non-severe SARS-CoV-2 infection. For the study at large: With bulk RNA from unsorted whole blood as input, sequencing yielded unpaired chains.

TCRdb redid the calling of the 5' RACE reads with MiXCR, one entry per CDR3 protein. The sample includes around 79,000 distinct CDR3 sequences, 10% to 12% of them seen just once. The CDR3 runs 14 residues. V lost 0 bases and J lost 4, with 10 bases in between. Germline V gene sequence: CDR1 SGDLS, CDR2 YYNGEE. V usage is TRBV9 and J usage is TRBJ1-1; D is unclear. The sequence came from an adult who was a healthcare worker with PCR-confirmed SARS-CoV-2 infection or an uninfected control (not recorded which). The sample consisted of whole blood, taken at baseline. CDR3 sequence: CASSVEVEGTEAFF. The CDR3 DNA sequence: TGTGCCAGCAGCGTAGAGGTGGAGGGCACTGAAGCTTTCTTT.